This T cell receptor beta chain was recorded in a study of cytomegalovirus exposure and HLA in healthy donors. This clone was seen a few times. Its antigen is currently unknown. General study results and limits: Immune exposure information available was restricted to CMV serostatus.

Germline values: CDR1 KGHSH, CDR2 LQKENI. The V gene end was trimmed by 4 bases and the J gene end by 7 bases; junction bases not matched to a gene: 4. This CDR3 region has 14 residues. Researchers ran the PCR with 60 Vbeta and 13 Jbeta primers. The protocol was immunoSEQ multiplex PCR, while the TCRdb copy is restricted to in-frame clones and leaves out a portion. The repertoire consists of fewer than 250,000 clones, with about 84% occurring once and the leading ten covering approximately 14%. Sample: PBMCs. The chain is built from TRBV18 and TRBJ2-1, with TRBD2 identical over 10 bases. This receptor was identified in a woman younger than 45 in good health and CMV-seropositive. This CDR3 is CASSLAGGANEQFF. CDR3 DNA sequence: TGTGCCAGCTCACTAGCGGGAGGTGCTAATGAGCAGTTCTTC.